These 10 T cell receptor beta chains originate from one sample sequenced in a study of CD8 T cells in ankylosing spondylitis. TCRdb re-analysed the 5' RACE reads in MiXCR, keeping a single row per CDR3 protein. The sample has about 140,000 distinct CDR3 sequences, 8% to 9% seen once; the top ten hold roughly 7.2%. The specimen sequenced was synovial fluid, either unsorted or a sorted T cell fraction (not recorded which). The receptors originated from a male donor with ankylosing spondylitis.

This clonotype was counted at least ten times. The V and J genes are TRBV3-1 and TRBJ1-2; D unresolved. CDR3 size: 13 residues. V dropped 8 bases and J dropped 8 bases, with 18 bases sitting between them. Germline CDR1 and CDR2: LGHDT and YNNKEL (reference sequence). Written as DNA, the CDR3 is TGTGCCAGCGCCCTCACGCCCGATAGGGGCTACACCTTC. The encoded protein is CASALTPDRGYTF.

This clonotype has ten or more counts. The CDR3 DNA sequence: TGTGCCAGCAGTGAAGCCGGCGAAAACACCGGGGAGCTGTTTTTT. Its translation: CASSEAGENTGELFF. The chain combines TRBV2 with TRBJ2-2; D not certain. The V end was cut by 0 bases, the J end by 2 bases, with 7 bases between. The germline CDR1 and CDR2 sequences are SNHLY and FYNNEI. CDR3 length: 15 amino acids. Full variable domain (remainder filled in from reference TRBV2 and TRBJ2-2): EPEVTQTPSHQVTQMGQEVILRCVPISNHLYFYWYRQILGQKVEFLVSFYNNEISEKSEIFDDQFSVERPDGSNFTLKIRSTKLEDSAMYFCASSEAGENTGELFFGEGSRLTVL.

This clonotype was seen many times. CDR3 coding DNA: TGCGCCAGCAGCTCCGGGACAGGAAACACCGGGGAGCTGTTTTTT. It encodes CASSSGTGNTGELFF. The gene calls are TRBV5-1 and TRBJ2-2; TRBD1 matches at 8 bases. This CDR3 has 15 residues. Germline V CDR1 and CDR2: SGHRS, YFSETQ. With V trimmed by 3 bases and J by 2 bases, 3 bases remained unmatched.

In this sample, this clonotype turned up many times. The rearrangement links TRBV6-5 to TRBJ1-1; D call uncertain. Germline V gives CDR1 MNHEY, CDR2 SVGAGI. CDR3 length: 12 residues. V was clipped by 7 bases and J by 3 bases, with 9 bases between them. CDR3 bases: TGTGCCAGCAAGCGAATGGACACTGAAGCTTTCTTT. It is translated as CASKRMDTEAFF.

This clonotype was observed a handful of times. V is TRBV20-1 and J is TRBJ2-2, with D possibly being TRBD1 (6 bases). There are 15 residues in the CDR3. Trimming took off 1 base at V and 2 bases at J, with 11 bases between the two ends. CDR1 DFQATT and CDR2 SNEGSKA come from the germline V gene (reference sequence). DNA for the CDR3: TGCAGTGCTAGAGGATGGGGACATAACACCGGGGAGCTGTTTTTT. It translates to CSARGWGHNTGELFF.

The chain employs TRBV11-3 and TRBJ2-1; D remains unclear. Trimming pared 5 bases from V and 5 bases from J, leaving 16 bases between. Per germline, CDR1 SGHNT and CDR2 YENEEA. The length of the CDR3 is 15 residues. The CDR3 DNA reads TGTGCCAGCAGCCCAGGCCCCCTAGGCAACAATGAGCAGTTCTTC. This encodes CASSPGPLGNNEQFF. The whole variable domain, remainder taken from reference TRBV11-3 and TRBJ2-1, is EAGVVQSPRYKIIEKKQPVAFWCNPISGHNTLYWYLQNLGQGPELLIRYENEEAVDDSQLPKDRFSAERLKGVDSTLKIQPAELGDSAVYLCASSPGPLGNNEQFFGPGTRLTVL.

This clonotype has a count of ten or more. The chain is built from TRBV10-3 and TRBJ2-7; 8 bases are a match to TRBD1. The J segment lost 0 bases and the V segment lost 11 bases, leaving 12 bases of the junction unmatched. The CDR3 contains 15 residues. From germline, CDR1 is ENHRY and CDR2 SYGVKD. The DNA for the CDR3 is TGTGCCCTCGGGGAAGGGACAGGCGGCTCCTACGAGCAGTACTTC. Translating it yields CALGEGTGGSYEQYF.

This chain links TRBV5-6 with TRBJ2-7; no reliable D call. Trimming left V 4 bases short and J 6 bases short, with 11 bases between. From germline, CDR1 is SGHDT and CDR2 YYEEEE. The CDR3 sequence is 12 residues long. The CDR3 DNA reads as TGTGCCAGCAGCCCCGGGTCCCGCGAGCAGTACTTC. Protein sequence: CASSPGSREQYF.

The DNA for the CDR3 is TGTGCCAGCAGCCAAGTCGGGACCCCTGGGGAGACCCAGTACTTC. The encoded protein is CASSQVGTPGETQYF. The V and J genes are TRBV6-2 or TRBV6-3 and TRBJ2-5; TRBD1 or TRBD2 may be the D gene (5 bases each). This CDR3 comprises 15 residues. Looked up from germline, CDR1 is MNHEY and CDR2 is SVGEGT. V was pared by 6 bases and J by 5 bases, with 19 bases between.

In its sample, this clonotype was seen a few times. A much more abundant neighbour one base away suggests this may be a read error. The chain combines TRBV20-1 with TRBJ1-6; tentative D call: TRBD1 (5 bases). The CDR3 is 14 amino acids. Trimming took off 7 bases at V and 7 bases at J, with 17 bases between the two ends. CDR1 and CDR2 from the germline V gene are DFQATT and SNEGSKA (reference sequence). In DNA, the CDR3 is TGCAGTGTTAGTAGAGGGGAATGGAATTCACCCCTCCACTTT. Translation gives CSVSRGEWNSPLHF.